Presented here are 7 T cell receptor beta chains from one specimen sequenced in a study of cytomegalovirus exposure and HLA in healthy donors. Libraries were prepared by immunoSEQ multiplex PCR; TCRdb keeps only in-frame clonotypes and omits some of them. Here the sample spans about 150,000 clones, almost 85% being singletons. Sequenced input: PBMCs. These receptors came from a man aged 30 to 39 in good health and CMV-seropositive.

A remark on this clone: This is likely an artifact of a read error, given a far larger clone one base away. The rearrangement joins TRBV4-3 to TRBJ2-2, with 7 bases aligning to TRBD1. CDR1 is LGHNA and CDR2 is YSLEER in the germline V gene. The CDR3 runs to 15 residues. After removal of 5 bases from V and 0 bases from J, the junction contained 3 bases not matched to a gene. The CDR3 bases are TGCGCCAGCAGCTCGACAGGGACGAACACCGGGGAGCTGTTTTTT. It specifies CASSSTGTNTGELFF.

The CDR3 spells CASRGRGAPTYEQYF. CDR3 DNA sequence: TGTGCCAGCAGGGGGCGGGGGGCCCCTACCTACGAGCAGTACTTC. V gene TRBV7-2 combines with J gene TRBJ2-7; the match to TRBD2 covers 8 bases. This CDR3 is 15 amino acids long. The germline V gene encodes CDR1 SGHTA and CDR2 FQGNSA. Losses at the gene ends were 6 bases for V and 2 bases for J; bases not matched to a gene: 9.

The J gene is TRBJ2-3, the V gene TRBV5-4; unclear D gene. The germline V gene has CDR1 SGHNT and CDR2 YYREEE (reference sequence). The V end was cut by 1 base, the J end by 0 bases, with 9 bases between. The length of the CDR3 is 15 residues. CDR3 bases: TGTGCCAGCAGCTTGTCGGCTAGTAGCACAGATACGCAGTATTTT. It codes for CASSLSASSTDTQYF.

This clone was recorded once. The CDR3 bases are TGTGCCAGCAGTTGGCTAGCGGGATACAAGGAGACCCAGTACTTC. Translating gives CASSWLAGYKETQYF. This rearrangement joins TRBV27 to TRBJ2-5, with TRBD2 matching 9 bases. The CDR3 has 15 amino acids. V was pared by 4 bases and J by 5 bases, with 8 bases of the junction left unmatched. CDR1 is MNHEY, CDR2 SMNVEV, per germline (reference sequence).

CDR3 sequence (DNA): TGTGCCAGCTCGTGGGGGACTAGCGGGAGCGGCCGGGAGCTGTTTTTT. As protein: CASSWGTSGSGRELFF. V usage is TRBV18 and J usage is TRBJ2-2; 14 nucleotides agree with TRBD2. The CDR3 covers 16 residues. Germline trimming cut 6 bases from V and 9 bases from J; bases unmatched to any gene: 9. In germline, CDR1 is KGHSH, CDR2 LQKENI.

The rearrangement links TRBV4-1 to TRBJ1-5, with D perhaps matching TRBD1 (5 bases). Germline V gene sequence: CDR1 MGHRA, CDR2 YSYEKL. Trimming removed 3 bases from V and 4 bases from J, with 13 bases in between. The CDR3 extends over 15 amino acids. In DNA form, the CDR3 reads TGCGCCAGCAGCCAGGATGACAGAACAAATCAGCCCCAGCATTTT. Residues: CASSQDDRTNQPQHF.

Turning to this clone: The junction and the germline gene differ at one end; a read error may be behind it. The rearrangement uses TRBV10-3 and TRBJ2-7; the D gene is possibly TRBD1 (6 bases). The CDR3 runs to 15 residues. Germline V lookup: CDR1 ENHRY, CDR2 SYGVKD. The DNA for the CDR3 is TGTGCCATCAGTGAGTCTGCCCAGGGGTCCTCCGAGCAGTACTTC. The encoded protein is CAISESAQGSSEQYF.